The 28 T cell receptor beta chains listed next were all sequenced from one sample in a study of siplizumab effects on memory and regulatory T cells. Sequencing used immunoSEQ multiplex PCR; TCRdb keeps in-frame clones, though not all of them. The sample lists roughly 110,000 clones; roughly 93% were seen once. Sequencing was carried out using non-Treg CD4+ T cells sorted from blood. These TCRs come from a human donor in good health.

The gene calls are TRBV19 and TRBJ2-7, with 10 positions matching TRBD1. CDR1 and CDR2 (germline): LNHDA, SQIVND (reference sequence). CDR3 length: 13 amino acids. Germline trimming cut 6 bases from V and 6 bases from J; bases unmatched to any gene: 5. The CDR3 region is CASRGQGLGEQYF. CDR3 in DNA: TGTGCCAGTAGGGGACAGGGGCTTGGCGAGCAGTACTTC.

This sequence joins TRBV6-5 and TRBJ1-6; D uncertain. V was shortened by 5 bases and J by 7 bases, with 12 bases between the two germline ends. CDR1 and CDR2 from the germline V gene are MNHEY and SVGAGI. The CDR3 runs 14 residues. In DNA form, the CDR3 reads TGTGCCAGCAGTAGGACCGGCGAGAATTCACCCCTCCACTTT. It specifies CASSRTGENSPLHF.

This clone occurred once. The chain's CDR3 is CASSQQASGAANTGELFF. The CDR3 DNA is TGCGCCAGCAGCCAACAGGCTAGCGGGGCAGCGAACACCGGGGAGCTGTTTTTT. V is TRBV4-1 and J is TRBJ2-2, with TRBD2 matching over 9 bases. Losses at the gene ends were 2 bases for V and 0 bases for J; bases not matched to a gene: 7. This CDR3 is 18 amino acids long. Germline loops: CDR1 MGHRA, CDR2 YSYEKL.

J is TRBJ2-5 and V is TRBV4-3, with 11 bases aligning to TRBD2. There are 19 residues in the CDR3. After removal of 0 bases from V and 5 bases from J, the junction contained 14 bases not matched to a gene. Per the germline V gene, CDR1 is LGHNA and CDR2 is YSLEER. The CDR3 reads CASSQDTPGLAGKGETQYF. CDR3 nucleotide sequence: TGCGCCAGCAGCCAAGATACCCCCGGACTAGCGGGTAAAGGGGAGACCCAGTACTTC.

The V gene is TRBV7-7, the J gene TRBJ2-5; TRBD1 agrees at 9 bases. Germline V gives CDR1 SSHAT, CDR2 FNYEAQ (reference sequence). V shed 2 bases and J 5 bases; nucleotides not matched to a gene: 3. The length of the CDR3 is 14 residues. The CDR3 DNA sequence: TGTGCCAGCAGCTTACTCGGACAGGGGGAGACCCAGTACTTC. The encoded protein is CASSLLGQGETQYF.

The J gene is TRBJ2-5, the V gene TRBV5-4; 8 bases are a match to TRBD1. The end of the DNA is better explained by TRBJ2-7, so the J call may be wrong. This CDR3 comprises 13 residues. Germline values: CDR1 SGHNT, CDR2 YYREEE (reference sequence). For the CDR3, the DNA is TGTGCCAGCAGCTCGGGGACAGGCTACGAGCAGTACTTC. Translating it yields CASSSGTGYEQYF.

V gene TRBV5-6 combines with J gene TRBJ1-1; no reliable D call. With 0 bases removed from V and 0 bases from J, the gap between germline ends came to 15 bases. CDR3 length: 17 amino acids. Germline V gene lookup returns CDR1 SGHDT and CDR2 YYEEEE. CDR3 coding DNA: TGTGCCAGCAGCTTGGTTGGTGCCGCGGACTTGAACACTGAAGCTTTCTTT. It codes for CASSLVGAADLNTEAFF.

This chain joins TRBV2 and TRBJ2-7; 10 nucleotides line up with TRBD1. Germline trimming cut 4 bases from V and 7 bases from J; bases unmatched to any gene: 7. This CDR3 region has 14 residues. Per germline, CDR1 SNHLY and CDR2 FYNNEI. CDR3 sequence (DNA): TGTGCCAGCAGTGGTATGGACAGGGGGTGGGAGCAGTACTTC. Translating it yields CASSGMDRGWEQYF.

The chain joins TRBV7-2 to TRBJ2-1; TRBD2 aligns across 16 bases. The CDR3 extends over 17 amino acids. The ends lost 3 bases at V and 4 bases at J; junction bases unmatched: 3. The germline V gene has CDR1 SGHTA and CDR2 FQGNSA. CDR3 bases: TGTGCCAGCAGCTTCGCGGGACTAGCGGGGGGGTACAATGAGCAGTTCTTC. This codes for CASSFAGLAGGYNEQFF.

This chain uses TRBV28 with TRBJ1-2; the D is unclear. This CDR3 has 12 amino acids. V shed 5 bases and J shed 1 base, with 5 bases lying between them. Germline CDR1 is MDHEN and CDR2 is SYDVKM. CDR3 sequence (DNA): TGTGCCAGCAGTCAGGTTAACTATGGCTACACCTTC. As protein: CASSQVNYGYTF.

The chain employs TRBV7-2 and TRBJ2-7; D might be TRBD2 (6 bases). Germline loops: CDR1 SGHTA, CDR2 FQGNSA. Trimming removed 2 bases at V and 12 bases at J, with 11 bases between. The CDR3 is 11 residues long. CDR3: CASSLWRELYF. The CDR3 region has the DNA TGTGCCAGCAGCTTATGGAGGGAACTGTACTTC.

The chain is built from TRBV9 and TRBJ2-1; D remains unclear. The CDR3 has 12 residues. V gave up 0 bases and J gave up 8 bases, with 6 bases separating them. Germline values: CDR1 SGDLS, CDR2 YYNGEE. In nucleotides, the CDR3 is TGTGCCAGCAGCGTAGGGACGTATGAGCAGTTCTTC. Translation gives CASSVGTYEQFF.

The DNA of the CDR3 is TGTGCCAGCAGCTCAGAAGTTGGGCCCTATTCACCCCTCCACTTT. It translates to CASSSEVGPYSPLHF. V usage is TRBV11-2 and J usage is TRBJ1-6; D uncertain. The V end was cut by 4 bases, the J end by 8 bases, with 15 bases between. The CDR3 spans 15 residues. Germline V gene data show CDR1 as SGHAT and CDR2 as FQNNGV.

J is TRBJ2-3 and V is TRBV7-2, with unresolved D. Deletions cut 4 bases from V and 7 bases from J, with 6 bases between. This CDR3 has 11 amino acids. CDR1 SGHTA and CDR2 FQGNSA come from the germline V gene. The CDR3 is CASSSAYTQYF. Here the CDR3 DNA reads TGTGCCAGCAGCTCCGCATATACGCAGTATTTT.

The V gene is TRBV19, the J gene TRBJ1-6; D is unresolved. The CDR3 spans 14 residues. CDR1 is LNHDA and CDR2 is SQIVND in the germline V gene (reference sequence). The germline V and J ends were trimmed by 9 bases and 5 bases, with 14 bases remaining between them. The CDR3 nucleotides read TGTGCCAGCCGTATGGGGATCGATAATTCACCCCTCCACTTT. Translating it yields CASRMGIDNSPLHF. The full variable domain, its missing parts supplied by reference TRBV19 and TRBJ1-6, is DGGITQSPKYLFRKEGQNVTLSCEQNLNHDAMYWYRQDPGQGLRLIYYSQIVNDFQKGDIAEGYSVSREKKESFPLTVTSAQKNPTAFYLCASRMGIDNSPLHFGNGTRLTVT.

The CDR3 coding sequence is TGTGCCAGCAGCTTAGACGCATATCAGCCCCAGCATTTT. As protein: CASSLDAYQPQHF. The chain has TRBV7-3 and TRBJ1-5; D is undetermined. Trimming cost V 2 bases and J 5 bases, with 7 bases left between them. The CDR3 is made up of 13 amino acids. Germline values: CDR1 SGHTA, CDR2 FQGTGA.

This rearrangement joins TRBV9 to TRBJ1-5; TRBD1 is a possible D gene (5 bases). Germline V gene lookup returns CDR1 SGDLS and CDR2 YYNGEE. This CDR3 has 16 residues. Trimming cost V 0 bases and J 4 bases, with 14 bases left between them. CDR3 in DNA: TGTGCCAGCAGCGTAGGATTGCGGGGGGGTAATCAGCCCCAGCATTTT. Amino acid sequence: CASSVGLRGGNQPQHF.

The CDR3: CAISAPVAYEQYF. The CDR3 nucleotides read TGTGCCATCTCCGCCCCGGTCGCCTACGAGCAGTACTTC. The chain has TRBV10-3 and TRBJ2-7; D is unclear. V was pared by 8 bases and J by 2 bases, with 13 bases between. Germline lookup yields CDR1 ENHRY and CDR2 SYGVKD. This CDR3 contains 13 residues.

This clone was found once. The chain recombines TRBV7-9 with TRBJ1-1; possibly TRBD1 for D (5 bases). Germline V gene lookup returns CDR1 SEHNR and CDR2 FQNEAQ (reference sequence). Trimming removed 5 bases from V and 0 bases from J, with 13 bases in between. The CDR3 length is 15 residues. As DNA, the CDR3 is TGTGCCAGCAGCCCTCGACAGTTCATGAACACTGAAGCTTTCTTT. Its protein product is CASSPRQFMNTEAFF. Full variable domain (remainder filled in from reference TRBV7-9 and TRBJ1-1): DTGVSQNPRHKITKRGQNVTFRCDPISEHNRLYWYRQTLGQGPEFLTYFQNEAQLEKSRLLSDRFSAERPKGSFSTLEIQRTEQGDSAMYLCASSPRQFMNTEAFFGQGTRLTVV.

V gene TRBV7-2 combines with J gene TRBJ2-3; 7 bases fit TRBD1. The CDR3 loop spans 15 amino acids. V shed 1 base, J shed 1 base, and the junction held 2 bases outside the gene matches. CDR1 and CDR2 (germline): SGHTA, FQGNSA. The CDR3 loop reads CASSLGGGGTDTQYF. Here the CDR3 DNA reads TGTGCCAGCAGCTTAGGAGGGGGCGGCACAGATACGCAGTATTTT.

This chain links TRBV2 with TRBJ1-5; unclear D gene. There are 13 residues in the CDR3. V lost 7 bases and J lost 10, with 17 bases in between. From germline, CDR1 is SNHLY and CDR2 FYNNEI. CDR3 in DNA: TGTGCCAGCAAGGACGACATCCTAAACCCCCAGCATTTT. This encodes CASKDDILNPQHF.

The chain links TRBV6-1 to TRBJ2-7; TRBD2 might be the D (5 bases). Between the trimmed V and J ends, which lost 7 bases and 3 bases, there was a span of 19 bases. This CDR3 is built from 15 residues. Per the germline V gene, CDR1 is MNHNS and CDR2 is SASEGT. The CDR3 DNA sequence: TGTGCCAGCACAGTAGACGGTCTAGAGGGCTACGAGCAGTACTTC. This encodes CASTVDGLEGYEQYF.

The chain recombines TRBV27 with TRBJ2-5; 8 positions match TRBD1. Looked up from germline, CDR1 is MNHEY and CDR2 is SMNVEV (reference sequence). The CDR3 totals 16 residues. V shed 4 bases, J shed 6 bases, and the junction held 13 bases outside the gene matches. The CDR3, as DNA: TGTGCCAGCAGTTCCCCTGGGGCAGGGGGCGCAAAGACCCAGTACTTC. Translation: CASSSPGAGGAKTQYF.

The rearrangement joins TRBV4-2 to TRBJ2-5; tentative D call: TRBD2 (5 bases). The CDR3 has 14 residues. Germline loops: CDR1 LGHNA, CDR2 YNFKEQ. V shed 4 bases and J shed 2 bases, with 11 bases lying between them. The CDR3 DNA reads TGTGCCAGCAGCCCTCGGAGCGGACAAGAGACCCAGTACTTC. Encoded protein: CASSPRSGQETQYF.

V usage is TRBV7-8 and J usage is TRBJ2-1, with D possibly TRBD2 on 5 matching bases. CDR3 length equals 18 residues. The V and J ends lost 5 bases and 3 bases respectively, with 23 bases between them. Germline V gives CDR1 SGHVS, CDR2 FQNEAQ. The CDR3 spells CASSPGPAAFPNYNEQFF. CDR3 DNA: TGTGCCAGCAGCCCAGGCCCAGCGGCTTTCCCGAACTACAATGAGCAGTTCTTC.

The chain links TRBV11-2 to TRBJ1-5; 9 bases match TRBD1. This CDR3 has 18 residues. J was trimmed by 2 bases and V by 5 bases; bases with no gene match: 13. CDR1 and CDR2 from the germline V gene are SGHAT and FQNNGV. The CDR3 region is CASSQPGQGGVGNQPQHF. DNA of the CDR3: TGTGCCAGCAGCCAACCGGGACAGGGAGGTGTAGGCAATCAGCCCCAGCATTTT. Variable domain in full (rest from reference TRBV11-2 and TRBJ1-5): EAGVAQSPRYKIIEKRQSVAFWCNPISGHATLYWYQQILGQGPKLLIQFQNNGVVDDSQLPKDRFSAERLKGVDSTLKIQPAKLEDSAVYLCASSQPGQGGVGNQPQHFGDGTRLSIL.

The chain couples TRBV6-5 to TRBJ2-5; possible D gene TRBD2, 6 bases. Germline CDR1 MNHEY, CDR2 SVGAGI. This CDR3 has 16 residues. V gave up 0 bases and J gave up 5 bases, with 16 bases separating them. The CDR3 here is CASSYSLGGAGETQYF. As DNA, the CDR3 is TGTGCCAGCAGTTACTCCCTCGGCGGGGCTGGGGAGACCCAGTACTTC.

The V and J genes are TRBV6-6 and TRBJ2-2; the D is unclear. The CDR3 runs 16 residues. The germline gives CDR1 MNHNY, CDR2 SVGAGI (reference sequence). Trimming removed 2 bases from V and 2 bases from J, with 12 bases in between. The DNA of the CDR3 is TGTGCCAGCAGTTACAGCCCAGAAGATAACACCGGGGAGCTGTTTTTT. Residues: CASSYSPEDNTGELFF.